These 4 T cell receptor beta chains came from one sample sequenced in a study of T cell repertoires in cytomegalovirus infection (dated by TCRdb to between 2018 and 2021). No cognate antigen is known for these TCRs. The data were produced on an Illumina HiSeq 1500. The public sequencing data were trimmed at Q25 with fastp and processed into clonotypes with MiXCR by TCRdb, which kept only in-frame beta chains. All rows with the same CDR3 protein become a single entry with the most common DNA and genes. For this sample there are some 800,000 distinct CDR3 sequences; approximately 29% appear just once. The biggest ten clones account for roughly an eighth of the sample. The treatment or condition label here, explained by the study, means: in vitro stimulation with specific CMV peptide epitopes to enrich CMV-specific T cells. The sequences come from cultured CD8+ T cells from PBMCs, collected from culture after CMV antigen stimulation. These receptors were collected from a human donor in good health (CMV status not recorded). Some clones in this sample may be carry-over from other donors' samples.

The table lists this clonotype with a few counts. The chain links TRBV6-5 to TRBJ1-2, with D hard to call. Trimming shortened V by 4 bases and J by 4 bases, and 13 bases separated the two germline ends. The CDR3 covers 14 residues. Germline values: CDR1 MNHEY, CDR2 SVGAGI. The CDR3 loop is CASSFGEAAYGYTF. CDR3 nucleotides: TGTGCCAGCAGTTTCGGGGAGGCAGCCTATGGCTACACCTTC.

The genes are TRBV4-1 and TRBJ1-5; D perhaps matches TRBD1 (5 bases). The CDR3 extends over 18 amino acids. The V and J ends lost 2 bases and 3 bases respectively, with 20 bases between them. CDR1 is MGHRA, CDR2 YSYEKL, per germline. CDR3 nucleotides: TGCGCCAGCAGCCAAAAGGAGAGGGACGGTCCACCCAATCAGCCCCAGCATTTT. Its translation: CASSQKERDGPPNQPQHF.

This clonotype came up many times. The chain links TRBV7-2 to TRBJ2-5, with D possibly TRBD2 on 5 matching bases. Germline V CDR1 and CDR2: SGHTA, FQGNSA. Trimming left V 2 bases short and J 5 bases short, with 18 bases between. The CDR3 length is 16 residues. CDR3 protein: CASSLNGIKGGETQYF. The CDR3 region has the DNA TGTGCCAGCAGCTTAAACGGGATAAAAGGTGGGGAGACCCAGTACTTC.

The rearrangement joins TRBV5-5 to TRBJ2-7; TRBD1 matches 7 bases. The germline V gene has CDR1 SGHKS and CDR2 YYEKEE (reference sequence). The V and J ends lost 0 bases and 6 bases, in that order; junction bases with no gene match: 3. The CDR3 length is 13 residues. The CDR3 nucleotides read TGTGCCAGCAGCTTGGGACAGGGAACCGAGCAGTACGTC. Translation: CASSLGQGTEQYV.